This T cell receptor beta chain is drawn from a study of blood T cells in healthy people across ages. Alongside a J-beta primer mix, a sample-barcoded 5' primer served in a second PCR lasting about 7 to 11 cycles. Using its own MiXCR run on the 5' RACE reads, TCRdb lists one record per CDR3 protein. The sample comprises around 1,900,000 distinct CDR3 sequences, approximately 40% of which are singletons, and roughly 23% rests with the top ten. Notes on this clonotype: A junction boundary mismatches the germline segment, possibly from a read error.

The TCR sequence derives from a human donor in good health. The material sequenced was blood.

CDR3: CARSLEETDETQYF. The CDR3 region has the DNA TGTGCCCGCAGCTTAGAAGAGACGGATGAGACCCAGTACTTC. The V call is TRBV7-8, the J call TRBJ2-5; D not certain. CDR1 is SGHVS, CDR2 FQNEAQ, per germline. This CDR3 contains 14 residues. Together with reference TRBV7-8 and TRBJ2-5, the CDR3 gives the full variable domain: GAGVSQSPRYKVAKRGQDVALRCDPISGHVSLFWYQQALGQGPEFLTYFQNEAQLDKSGLPSDRFFAERPEGSVSTLKIQRTQQEDSAVYLCARSLEETDETQYFGPGTRLLVL.